Listed below are T cell receptor beta chains from one sample, sequenced in a study of cytomegalovirus exposure and HLA in healthy donors. Some clones are missing from TCRdb's copy, which holds only in-frame ones; the method was immunoSEQ multiplex PCR. In the table there are over 150,000 clones, over 75% of which are singletons. The sequenced sample was PBMCs. The receptors shown here come from a human donor in good health. Each CDR3 is given with its conserved first and last residue. A D gene is named only where the DNA matches it firmly. Clone size is given for some rows only: seen once, a few or many times, or a class if the clone is expanded.

15	TRBV13	TRBD2	NA	TRBJ2-3	TGTGCCAGCAGCTGGGGACTAGCGGACACAGATACGCAGTATTTT	CASSWGLADTDTQYF
13	TRBV6-1	NA	few	TRBJ2-7	TGTGCCAGCACCGACAGTGCCCCCTACGAGCAGTACTTC	CASTDSAPYEQYF
15	TRBV6-1	TRBD2	NA	TRBJ2-3	TGTGCCAGCAGGGGACTAGCGGGGGGGGGCGATACGCAGTATTTT	CASRGLAGGGDTQYF
14	TRBV10-2	NA	once	TRBJ1-2	TGCGCCAGCAGTGACAGGAATCTGGGCTATGGCTACCCCTTC	CASSDRNLGYGYPF
14	TRBV6-1	NA	NA	TRBJ2-7	TGTGCCAGAAAGTACGAGGGAGTGGCCTACGAGCAGTACTTC	CARKYEGVAYEQYF
13	TRBV6-5	NA	NA	TRBJ2-7	TGTGCCAGCAGCCGGGGGTCCTCCTACGAGCAGTACTTC	CASSRGSSYEQYF
14	TRBV7-2	NA	NA	TRBJ2-5	TGTGCCAGCAGCTTATCACAAGGGACTGAGACCCAGTACTTC	CASSLSQGTETQYF
13	TRBV5-6	NA	NA	TRBJ2-5	TGTGCCAGCAGCCTGGGGGCGGGAGAGACCCAGTACTTC	CASSLGAGETQYF
12	TRBV5-4	NA	NA	TRBJ2-7	TGTGCCAGCAGCTCGGACAGTAACGAGCAGTACTTC	CASSSDSNEQYF
11	TRBV7-8	NA	NA	TRBJ2-7	TGTGCCAGCCGGGGTAATCACGAGCAGTACTTC	CASRGNHEQYF
17	TRBV7-9	TRBD2	NA	TRBJ2-3	TGTGCCAGCAGCTTAACTAGCGGGGGGAGGCACACAGATACGCAGTATTTT	CASSLTSGGRHTDTQYF
16	TRBV4-3	TRBD2	NA	TRBJ2-1	TGCGCCAGCAGCCAAGAAGTAGCGGGGGGTTACAATGAGCAGTTCTTC	CASSQEVAGGYNEQFF
16	TRBV5-1	TRBD1	NA	TRBJ2-7	TGCGCCAGCAGCCTAAGGAGGCGGGACAGGGACTACGAGCAGTACTTC	CASSLRRRDRDYEQYF
12	TRBV13	NA	NA	TRBJ2-7	TGTGCCAGTGGACTCATTACCTACGAGCAGTACTTC	CASGLITYEQYF
18	TRBV11-2	NA	once	TRBJ1-4	TGTGCCAGCAGCCGAGATGAAAGCGGCCTACCAACTAATGAAAAACTGTTTTTT	CASSRDESGLPTNEKLFF
14	TRBV4-3	TRBD2	NA	TRBJ2-7	TGCGCCAGCCCCTTGGGACTAGGGCCCTACGAGCAGTACTTC	CASPLGLGPYEQYF
14	TRBV4-2	TRBD2	NA	TRBJ2-7	TGTGCCAGCAGCCAAGGCGGGGGGGCCTTCGAGCAGTACTTC	CASSQGGGAFEQYF
16	TRBV19	NA	NA	TRBJ1-2	TGTGCCAGTAGTATACGCGTCCCCTATTATAACTATGGCTACACCTTC	CASSIRVPYYNYGYTF
12	TRBV7-9	TRBD1	NA	TRBJ2-7	TGTGCCAGCAGCAGGACAGGGGACGAGCAGTACTTC	CASSRTGDEQYF
14	TRBV7-8	TRBD1	once	TRBJ1-4	TGTGCCAGCAGCCAGACAGGGGGGAGGGAAAAACTGTTTTTT	CASSQTGGREKLFF
14	TRBV5-4	NA	NA	TRBJ1-1	TGTGCCAGCAGCTTGTGGACAGCTTCCACTGAAGCTTTCTTT	CASSLWTASTEAFF
10	TRBV29-1	NA	NA	TRBJ2-1	TGCAGCGTTGGACTCAATGAGCAGTTCTTC	CSVGLNEQFF
12	TRBV13	NA	NA	TRBJ2-1	TGTGCCAGCAGCTTAGTCTCCAATGAGCAGTTCTTC	CASSLVSNEQFF
15	TRBV6-1	TRBD1	NA	TRBJ1-2	TGTGCCAGCAGTGATGGGCAGGGGGCCAACTATGGCTACACCTTC	CASSDGQGANYGYTF
15	TRBV6-5	NA	NA	TRBJ2-7	TGTGCCAGCAGTGGCGGGACAGCGTCCGCCTACGAGCAGTACTTC	CASSGGTASAYEQYF
16	TRBV27	TRBD2	NA	TRBJ2-3	TGTGCCAGCAGTTTACCGCGGCGGGGGGGGGTAGATACGCAGTATTTT	CASSLPRRGGVDTQYF
12	TRBV7-9	NA	NA	TRBJ2-1	TGTTCCAGCAGCTCCACGACGGGTGAGCAGTTCTTC	CSSSSTTGEQFF
15	TRBV25-1	NA	NA	TRBJ1-1	TGTGCCAGCAGTGAATTCATTTCAAGAGGCACTGAAGCTTTCTTT	CASSEFISRGTEAFF